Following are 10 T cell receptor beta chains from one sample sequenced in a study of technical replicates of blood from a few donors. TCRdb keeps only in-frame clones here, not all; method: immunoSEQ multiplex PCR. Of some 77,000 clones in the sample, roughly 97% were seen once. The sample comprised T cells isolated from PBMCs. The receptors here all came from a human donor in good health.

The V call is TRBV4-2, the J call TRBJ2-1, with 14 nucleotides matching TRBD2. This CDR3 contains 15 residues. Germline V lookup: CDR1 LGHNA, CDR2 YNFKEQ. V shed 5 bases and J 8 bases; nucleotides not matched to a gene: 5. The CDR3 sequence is CASSWGLAGAYEQFF. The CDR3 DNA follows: TGTGCCAGCAGCTGGGGACTAGCGGGAGCTTATGAGCAGTTCTTC.

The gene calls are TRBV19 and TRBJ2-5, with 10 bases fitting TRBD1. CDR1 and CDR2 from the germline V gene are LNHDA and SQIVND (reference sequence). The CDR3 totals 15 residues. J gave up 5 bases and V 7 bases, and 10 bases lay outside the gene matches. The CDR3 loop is CASNPGTGAMETQYF. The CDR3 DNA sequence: TGTGCCAGTAATCCCGGGACAGGGGCTATGGAGACCCAGTACTTC.

CDR3 protein: CASSLREPEAFF. The CDR3 DNA reads as TGTGCCAGCAGCTTACGGGAGCCTGAAGCTTTCTTT. The chain recombines TRBV5-6 with TRBJ1-1; D not certain. CDR1 and CDR2 from the germline V gene are SGHDT and YYEEEE. This CDR3 is built from 12 residues. The V end was cut by 2 bases, the J end by 6 bases, with 8 bases between.

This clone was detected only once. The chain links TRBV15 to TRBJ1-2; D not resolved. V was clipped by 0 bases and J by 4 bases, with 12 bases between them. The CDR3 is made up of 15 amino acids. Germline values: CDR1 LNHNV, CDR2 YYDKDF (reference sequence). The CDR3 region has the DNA TGTGCCACCAGCAGAGACCCGGGGTTGGGCTATGGCTACACCTTC. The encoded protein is CATSRDPGLGYGYTF.

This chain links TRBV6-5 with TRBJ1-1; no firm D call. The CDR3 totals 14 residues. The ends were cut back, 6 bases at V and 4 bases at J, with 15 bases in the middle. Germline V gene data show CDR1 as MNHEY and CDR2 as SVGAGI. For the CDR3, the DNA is TGTGCCAGCAGCTACCCCGGAGGTGCCACTGAAGCTTTCTTT. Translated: CASSYPGGATEAFF.

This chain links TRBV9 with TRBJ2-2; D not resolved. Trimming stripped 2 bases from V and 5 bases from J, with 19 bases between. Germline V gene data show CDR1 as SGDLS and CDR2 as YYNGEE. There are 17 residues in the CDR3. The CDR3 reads CASSVSGSLQNTGELFF. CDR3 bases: TGTGCCAGCAGCGTCTCCGGGTCATTACAAAATACCGGGGAGCTGTTTTTT. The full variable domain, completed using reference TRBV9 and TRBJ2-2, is DSGVTQTPKHLITATGQRVTLRCSPRSGDLSVYWYQQSLDQGLQFLIQYYNGEERAKGNILERFSAQQFPDLHSELNLSSLELGDSALYFCASSVSGSLQNTGELFFGEGSRLTVL.

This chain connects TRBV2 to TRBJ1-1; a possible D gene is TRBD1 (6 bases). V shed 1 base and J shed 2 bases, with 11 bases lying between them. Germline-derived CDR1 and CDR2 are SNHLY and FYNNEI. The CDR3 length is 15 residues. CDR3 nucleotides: TGTGCCAGCAGTGAAGGGGGACACCAAAACACTGAAGCTTTCTTT. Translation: CASSEGGHQNTEAFF.

CDR3 sequence reads: CASSQEGLTGELFF. In DNA, the CDR3 is TGTGCCAGCAGCCAAGAGGGACTAACCGGGGAGCTGTTTTTT. This chain joins TRBV4-2 and TRBJ2-2; TRBD2 agrees at 7 bases. Germline V CDR1 and CDR2: LGHNA, YNFKEQ. V lost 0 bases and J lost 5; bases outside the gene matches: 0. The CDR3 covers 14 residues.

In nucleotides, the CDR3 is TGTGCCAGCAGCTTGTTGACAGGGATCAATCAGCCCCAGCATTTT. It encodes CASSLLTGINQPQHF. The chain is built from TRBV5-5 and TRBJ1-5, with 7 bases identical to TRBD1. The germline V gene encodes CDR1 SGHKS and CDR2 YYEKEE (reference sequence). There are 15 residues in the CDR3. After removal of 1 base from V and 3 bases from J, the junction contained 4 bases not matched to a gene. The whole variable domain, filled in from reference TRBV5-5 and TRBJ1-5, reads DAGVTQSPTHLIKTRGQQVTLRCSPISGHKSVSWYQQVLGQGPQFIFQYYEKEERGRGNFPDRFSARQFPNYSSELNVNALLLGDSALYLCASSLLTGINQPQHFGDGTRLSIL.

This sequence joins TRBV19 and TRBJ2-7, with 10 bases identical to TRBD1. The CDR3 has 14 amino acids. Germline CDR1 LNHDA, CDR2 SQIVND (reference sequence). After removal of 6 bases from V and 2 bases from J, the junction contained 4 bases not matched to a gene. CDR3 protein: CASRRTGGAYEQYF. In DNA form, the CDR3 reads TGTGCCAGTAGACGGACAGGGGGAGCCTACGAGCAGTACTTC.